These 25 T cell receptor beta chains originate from one sample sequenced in a study of blood T cell repertoires in COVID-19. Sequencing used immunoSEQ multiplex PCR; TCRdb keeps in-frame clones, though not all of them. The sample records under 200,000 clones, 80% being singletons. Sequenced input: peripheral blood. The receptors were gathered from a man between 60 and 75 years old with acute or convalescent COVID-19.

The chain joins TRBV11-3 to TRBJ2-6; tentatively, D is TRBD1 (5 bases). The CDR3 extends over 15 amino acids. Trimming took 5 bases from V and 0 from J, leaving 8 bases between them. CDR1 is SGHNT, CDR2 YENEEA, per germline. CDR3 in amino acids: CASSPQGSGANVLTF. The DNA for the CDR3 is TGTGCCAGCAGCCCCCAGGGCTCTGGGGCCAACGTCCTGACTTTC.

The rearrangement links TRBV7-2 to TRBJ1-2, with D perhaps TRBD1 (5 bases). This CDR3 has 15 amino acids. Trimming removed 3 bases from V and 3 bases from J, with 14 bases in between. In germline, CDR1 is SGHTA, CDR2 FQGNSA. The CDR3 DNA follows: TGTGCCAGCAGCTTGGCCGGTTGGGGGGACTATGGCTACACCTTC. Amino acids: CASSLAGWGDYGYTF.

V is TRBV19 and J is TRBJ2-6; TRBD2 is a possible D gene (5 bases). Trimming removed 7 bases at V and 2 bases at J, with 12 bases between. Germline CDR1 is LNHDA and CDR2 is SQIVND (reference sequence). This CDR3 is 15 amino acids long. The CDR3 region has the DNA TGTGCCAGTAAGGAGGCCGCGGCTGGGGCCAACGTCCTGACTTTC. This translates into CASKEAAAGANVLTF.

This clone came up many times. The chain combines TRBV2 with TRBJ2-7; 11 positions match TRBD2. Unmatched junction bases numbered 3, after V lost 6 bases and J lost 2 bases. Germline loops: CDR1 SNHLY, CDR2 FYNNEI. The CDR3 contains 14 residues. This CDR3 reads CASRLTSGTYEQYF. The CDR3 DNA follows: TGTGCCAGCAGGCTGACTAGCGGGACCTACGAGCAGTACTTC.

This chain joins TRBV5-1 and TRBJ2-5, with TRBD1 as a possible D gene (6 bases). Germline CDR1 is SGHRS and CDR2 is YFSETQ. Trimming removed 0 bases at V and 3 bases at J, with 9 bases between. This CDR3 spans 14 amino acids. The CDR3 loop is CASSLGAGEETQYF. The CDR3 DNA sequence: TGCGCCAGCAGCTTGGGGGCAGGGGAAGAGACCCAGTACTTC.

This clone has only one observation. For the CDR3, the DNA is TGTGCCAGTAGTGGCCGGGACAGGGGGCGCGGCACCGGGGAGCTGTTTTTT. It codes for CASSGRDRGRGTGELFF. The rearrangement joins TRBV19 to TRBJ2-2; 12 bases line up with TRBD1. The junction had 8 bases not matched to a gene; V was cut back by 5 bases and J by 4 bases. This CDR3 contains 17 residues. CDR1 and CDR2 from the germline V gene are LNHDA and SQIVND (reference sequence).

V gene TRBV24-1 combines with J gene TRBJ2-3; 7 bases match TRBD2. With 4 bases clipped from V and 3 bases from J, the junction kept 9 bases outside the gene matches. CDR3 length: 16 residues. From germline, CDR1 is KGHDR and CDR2 SFDVKD. The DNA of the CDR3 is TGTGCCACCAGTGAACCTAGCGGCCCCGGGACAGATACGCAGTATTTT. This gives the protein CATSEPSGPGTDTQYF.

The rearrangement links TRBV11-2 to TRBJ1-1, with D hard to call. The germline V gene has CDR1 SGHAT and CDR2 FQNNGV. Trimming left V 1 base short and J 3 bases short, with 15 bases between. This CDR3 has 16 amino acids. The CDR3 DNA follows: TGTGCCAGCAGCTTAGGTTTCCGGGATCCCTACACTGAAGCTTTCTTT. It codes for CASSLGFRDPYTEAFF.

The CDR3 DNA follows: TGTGCCACCAGTGATTGGACTAGCGGGAGAAGCACAGATACGCAGTATTTT. Translation gives CATSDWTSGRSTDTQYF. The gene calls are TRBV24-1 and TRBJ2-3; 13 bases agree with TRBD2. With 2 bases clipped from V and 0 bases from J, the junction kept 1 base outside the gene matches. This CDR3 has 17 amino acids. Germline CDR1 reads KGHDR; CDR2 reads SFDVKD.

The chain couples TRBV30 to TRBJ2-2, with TRBD2 matching 15 bases. V lost 5 bases to trimming and J lost 0 bases; unmatched junction nucleotides: 4. This CDR3 has 17 amino acids. Germline CDR1 and CDR2: GTSNPN and SVGIG (reference sequence). CDR3 loop: CAWDGLAGGPNTGELFF. CDR3 DNA sequence: TGTGCCTGGGATGGACTAGCGGGAGGGCCGAACACCGGGGAGCTGTTTTTT.

This clone came up once. V gene TRBV7-3 combines with J gene TRBJ2-3, with a possible D match to TRBD1 (6 bases). Germline CDR1 is SGHTA and CDR2 is FQGTGA. This CDR3 comprises 14 residues. Trimming removed 5 bases at V and 2 bases at J, with 11 bases between. The CDR3 protein is CASSLRTVTDTQYF. DNA of the CDR3: TGTGCCAGCAGCCTCCGGACAGTCACAGATACGCAGTATTTT. The variable domain in full, completed from reference TRBV7-3 and TRBJ2-3, reads GAGVSQTPSNKVTEKGKYVELRCDPISGHTALYWYRQSLGQGPEFLIYFQGTGAADDSGLPNDRFFAVRPEGSVSTLKIQRTERGDSAVYLCASSLRTVTDTQYFGPGTRLTVL.

The rearrangement links TRBV5-1 to TRBJ2-3; weak D call: TRBD2 (6 bases). The CDR3 has 15 residues. V lost 3 bases, J lost 0 bases, and 11 bases lay in between. Germline V CDR1 and CDR2: SGHRS, YFSETQ. The CDR3 nucleotides are TGCGCCAGCAGCTGGACCGGGACTAGCACAGATACGCAGTATTTT. This codes for CASSWTGTSTDTQYF. Complete variable domain (other parts from reference TRBV5-1 and TRBJ2-3): KAGVTQTPRYLIKTRGQQVTLSCSPISGHRSVSWYQQTPGQGLQFLFEYFSETQRNKGNFPGRFSGRQFSNSRSEMNVSTLELGDSALYLCASSWTGTSTDTQYFGPGTRLTVL.

This chain uses TRBV12-3 or TRBV12-4 with TRBJ1-1; D gene unclear. V lost 1 base, J lost 7 bases, and 10 bases lay in between. The CDR3 runs 13 residues. The CDR3 spells CASSLGPTGEAFF. DNA for the CDR3: TGTGCCAGCAGTTTAGGCCCCACTGGTGAAGCTTTCTTT.

Notes on this clone: The sample has other DNA sequences that encode this CDR3 too. The chain links TRBV2 to TRBJ1-1; D gene uncertain. The V gene's germline CDR1 is SNHLY and CDR2 FYNNEI. Trimming pared 4 bases from V and 2 bases from J, leaving 8 bases between. The CDR3 extends over 13 amino acids. CDR3 DNA sequence: TGTGCCAGCAGTGGGGAGGGAAACACTGAAGCTTTCTTT. Residues: CASSGEGNTEAFF.

Written as DNA, the CDR3 is TGTGCCAGCAGCCAAGTATCGGGACAGGGTAATGGAAACACCATATATTTT. Translation: CASSQVSGQGNGNTIYF. V gene TRBV4-2 combines with J gene TRBJ1-3, with 9 bases that match TRBD1. Germline V gene data show CDR1 as LGHNA and CDR2 as YNFKEQ. V shed 1 base, J shed 3 bases, and the junction held 7 bases outside the gene matches. The CDR3 is 17 amino acids.

This clone was seen once. This chain joins TRBV5-6 and TRBJ1-4, with 10 bases aligning to TRBD1. V was pared by 0 bases and J by 6 bases, with 11 bases of the junction left unmatched. The CDR3 totals 18 residues. Germline assignment: CDR1 SGHDT and CDR2 YYEEEE. The chain's CDR3 is CASSLEGTGVGEDEKLFF. CDR3 bases: TGTGCCAGCAGCTTGGAAGGGACAGGGGTTGGAGAGGATGAAAAACTGTTTTTT.

The rearrangement joins TRBV4-2 to TRBJ2-1; 9 bases fit TRBD2. The CDR3 totals 18 residues. Trimming cost V 1 base and J 0 bases; bases outside gene matches: 7. CDR1 LGHNA and CDR2 YNFKEQ come from the germline V gene. The CDR3 DNA reads as TGTGCCAGCAGCCAAGGCTCGCGGGAGGGTTCCTCCTACAATGAGCAGTTCTTC. It is translated as CASSQGSREGSSYNEQFF.

The rearrangement joins TRBV28 to TRBJ2-7; TRBD2 matches at 16 bases. Trimming cost V 5 bases and J 4 bases; bases outside gene matches: 5. CDR1 is MDHEN, CDR2 SYDVKM, per germline. This CDR3 has 16 amino acids. The CDR3 region is CASSGTSGRGGYEQYF. For the CDR3, the DNA is TGTGCCAGCAGTGGGACTAGCGGGAGGGGCGGATACGAGCAGTACTTC.

CDR3 amino acids: CASSLDYRGRPYGYTF. CDR3 nucleotides: TGCGCCAGCAGCTTGGACTACAGGGGGCGCCCCTATGGCTACACCTTC. The chain links TRBV5-1 to TRBJ1-2, with 9 bases identical to TRBD1. The CDR3 totals 16 residues. Germline CDR1 is SGHRS and CDR2 is YFSETQ. Trimming removed 0 bases from V and 4 bases from J; junction bases left unmatched: 7.

A single count supports this clone. The genes are TRBV7-9 and TRBJ2-7; 8 bases match TRBD2. Trimming removed 2 bases from V and 2 bases from J; junction bases left unmatched: 14. The CDR3 runs 18 residues. CDR1 is SEHNR, CDR2 FQNEAQ, per germline (reference sequence). CDR3 amino acids: CASSLLFSGNPEAYEQYF. The CDR3 nucleotides read TGTGCCAGCAGCTTATTGTTTAGCGGGAACCCTGAGGCCTACGAGCAGTACTTC.

The CDR3: CASKDRLSNQPQHF. The CDR3 DNA reads as TGTGCCAGCAAGGACAGGCTTAGCAATCAGCCCCAGCATTTT. This chain links TRBV6-5 with TRBJ1-5; 7 bases line up with TRBD1. CDR1 and CDR2 (germline): MNHEY, SVGAGI. Trimming at V came to 7 bases and at J to 0 bases, leaving 3 bases not matched to a gene. This CDR3 contains 14 residues.

The V and J genes are TRBV5-1 and TRBJ2-5; 8 nucleotides agree with TRBD2. The CDR3 has 15 residues. V lost 0 bases to trimming and J lost 5 bases; unmatched junction nucleotides: 6. From germline, CDR1 is SGHRS and CDR2 YFSETQ. The CDR3 is CASSLAGTSGETQYF. The CDR3 DNA sequence: TGCGCCAGCAGCTTGGCTGGGACTAGTGGTGAGACCCAGTACTTC.

The gene calls are TRBV4-3 and TRBJ2-2, with TRBD1 identical over 7 bases. CDR1 LGHNA and CDR2 YSLEER come from the germline V gene. Germline trimming cut 3 bases from V and 5 bases from J; bases unmatched to any gene: 12. The CDR3 has 17 amino acids. CDR3 in DNA: TGCGCCAGCAGCCATGCGACAGGGTATTTGGTGACCGGGGAGCTGTTTTTT. Translation gives CASSHATGYLVTGELFF.

The genes are TRBV5-1 and TRBJ1-1; TRBD1 aligns across 9 bases. The CDR3 consists of 14 residues. After removal of 4 bases from V and 7 bases from J, the junction contained 8 bases not matched to a gene. Per germline, CDR1 SGHRS and CDR2 YFSETQ. DNA of the CDR3: TGCGCCAGCAGCCCGGGGACAGGGATCAATGAAGCTTTCTTT. It translates to CASSPGTGINEAFF.

The rearrangement links TRBV28 to TRBJ1-5, with TRBD1 identical over 7 bases. CDR1 MDHEN and CDR2 SYDVKM come from the germline V gene. The CDR3 is 14 residues long. Unmatched junction bases numbered 6, after V lost 5 bases and J lost 5 bases. The DNA of the CDR3 is TGTGCCAGCAGTCCCGGGACAGTCGATCAGCCCCAGCATTTT. It is translated as CASSPGTVDQPQHF.